This T cell receptor (beta chain) appears in the sequencing data of a study of blood T cells in healthy people across ages. V dropped 4 bases and J dropped 7 bases, with 14 bases sitting between them. This CDR3 contains 14 residues. In germline, CDR1 is SEHNR, CDR2 FQNEAQ (reference sequence). It was with a sample-barcoded 5' primer and a J-beta primer mix that a second PCR of roughly 7 to 12 cycles was run. Each CDR3 protein is one row after TCRdb ran MiXCR on the 5' RACE reads. The repertoire holds approximately 960,000 distinct CDR3 sequences, with about 27% as singletons. This sample also belongs to another study, concerning T cells of mothers and their children.

The TCR comes from a woman between 40 and 55 years old in good health. What was sequenced was blood. The chain couples TRBV7-9 to TRBJ2-1, with D possibly called TRBD1 or TRBD2 (6 bases each). CDR3 coding DNA: TGTGCCAGCAGCTCGTCACAGGGAGGAAATGAGCAGTTCTTC. Amino acids: CASSSSQGGNEQFF.